This T cell receptor beta chain was obtained from a study of T cell responses to AZD1222 COVID-19 vaccine. Profiling relied on immunoSEQ multiplex PCR, and the TCRdb table lists in-frame clones only, not all of them. The table has some 190,000 clones, over 75% seen once; the top ten hold approximately 7.2%. V lost 3 bases and J lost 9; bases outside the gene matches: 5. This CDR3 has 14 residues. CDR1 is SGHVS and CDR2 is FNYEAQ in the germline V gene. The origin of this receptor is an adult in good health. Sequencing was performed on peripheral blood, taken on day 0 of AZD1222 vaccination. The rearrangement joins TRBV7-6 to TRBJ2-1; 10 bases line up with TRBD2. CDR3 sequence reads: CASSLSGGVSEQFF. The CDR3 coding sequence is TGTGCCAGCAGCTTGAGCGGGGGGGTTAGTGAGCAGTTCTTC.